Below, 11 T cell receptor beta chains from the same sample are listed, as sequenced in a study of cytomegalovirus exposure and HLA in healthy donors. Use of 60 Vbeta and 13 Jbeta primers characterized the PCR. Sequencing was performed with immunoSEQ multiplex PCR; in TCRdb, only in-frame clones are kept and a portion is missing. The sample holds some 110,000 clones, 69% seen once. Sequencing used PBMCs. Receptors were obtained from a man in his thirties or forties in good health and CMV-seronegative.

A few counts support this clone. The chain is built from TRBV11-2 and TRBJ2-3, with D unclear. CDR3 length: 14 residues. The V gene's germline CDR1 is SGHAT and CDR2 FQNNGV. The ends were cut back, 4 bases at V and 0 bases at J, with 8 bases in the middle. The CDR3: CASSSRPSTDTQYF. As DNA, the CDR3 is TGTGCCAGCAGCTCCCGTCCCAGCACAGATACGCAGTATTTT.

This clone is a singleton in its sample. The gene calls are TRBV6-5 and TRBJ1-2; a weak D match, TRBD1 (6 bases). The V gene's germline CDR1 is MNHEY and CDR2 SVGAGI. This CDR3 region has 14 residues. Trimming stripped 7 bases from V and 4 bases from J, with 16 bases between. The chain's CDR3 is CASTLNRVSYGYTF. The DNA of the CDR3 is TGTGCCAGCACCCTGAACAGGGTTAGCTATGGCTACACCTTC.

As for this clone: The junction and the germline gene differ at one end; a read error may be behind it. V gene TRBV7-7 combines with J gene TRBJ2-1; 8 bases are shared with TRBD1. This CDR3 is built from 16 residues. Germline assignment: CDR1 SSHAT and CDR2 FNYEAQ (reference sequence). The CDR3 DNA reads TGTGCTAGCAGCTCGACCCCGGGACAGGCCTACAATGAGCAGTTCTTC. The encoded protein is CASSSTPGQAYNEQFF. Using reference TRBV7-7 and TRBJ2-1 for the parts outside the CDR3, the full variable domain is GAGVSQSPRYKVTKRGQDVTLRCDPISSHATLYWYQQALGQGPEFLTYFNYEAQPDKSGLPSDRFSAERPEGSISTLTIQRTEQRDSAMYRCASSSTPGQAYNEQFFGPGTRLTVL.

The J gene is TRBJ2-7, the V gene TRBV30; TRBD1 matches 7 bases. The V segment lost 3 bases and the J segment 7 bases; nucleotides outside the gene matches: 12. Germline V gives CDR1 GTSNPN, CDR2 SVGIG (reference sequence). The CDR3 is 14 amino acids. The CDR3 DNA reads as TGTGCCTGGAGGAAACAGGGGTTCCGGTTTGAGCAGTACTTC. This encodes CAWRKQGFRFEQYF.

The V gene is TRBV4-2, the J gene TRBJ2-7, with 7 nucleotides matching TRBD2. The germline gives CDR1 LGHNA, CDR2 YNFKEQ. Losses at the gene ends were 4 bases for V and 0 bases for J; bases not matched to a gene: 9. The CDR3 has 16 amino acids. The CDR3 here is CASSRQVGGSSYEQYF. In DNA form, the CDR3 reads TGTGCCAGCAGCCGCCAAGTGGGGGGGAGCTCCTACGAGCAGTACTTC.

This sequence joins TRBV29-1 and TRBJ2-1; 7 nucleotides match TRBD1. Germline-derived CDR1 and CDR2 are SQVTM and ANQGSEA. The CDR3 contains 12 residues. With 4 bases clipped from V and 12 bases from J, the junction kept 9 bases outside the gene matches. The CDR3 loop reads CSVGARDSPQFF. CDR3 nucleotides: TGCAGCGTTGGGGCCCGGGACAGTCCGCAGTTCTTC.

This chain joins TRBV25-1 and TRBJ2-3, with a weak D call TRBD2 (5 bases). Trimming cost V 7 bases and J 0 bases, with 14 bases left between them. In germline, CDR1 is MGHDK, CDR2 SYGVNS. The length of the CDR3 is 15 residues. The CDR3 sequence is CASTSGVASTDTQYF. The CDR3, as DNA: TGTGCCAGCACCTCCGGGGTGGCTAGCACAGATACGCAGTATTTT.

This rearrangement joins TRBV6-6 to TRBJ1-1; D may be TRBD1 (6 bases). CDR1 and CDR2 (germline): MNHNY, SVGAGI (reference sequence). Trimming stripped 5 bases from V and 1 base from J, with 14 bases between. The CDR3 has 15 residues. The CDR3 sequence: CASSLPPGENTEAFF. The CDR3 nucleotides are TGTGCCAGCAGTCTACCCCCAGGGGAGAACACTGAAGCTTTCTTT.

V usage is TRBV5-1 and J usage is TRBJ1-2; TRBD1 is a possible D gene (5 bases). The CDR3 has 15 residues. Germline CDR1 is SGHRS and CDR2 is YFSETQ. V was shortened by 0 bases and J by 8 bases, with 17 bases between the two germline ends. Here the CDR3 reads CASSLGTGDEGGYTF. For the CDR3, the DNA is TGCGCCAGCAGCTTGGGGACGGGGGATGAGGGAGGCTACACCTTC.

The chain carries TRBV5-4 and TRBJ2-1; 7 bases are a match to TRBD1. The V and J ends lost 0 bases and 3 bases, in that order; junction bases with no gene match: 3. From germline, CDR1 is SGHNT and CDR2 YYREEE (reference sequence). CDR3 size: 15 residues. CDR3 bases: TGTGCCAGCAGCTTGGGACAGGGAGACTACAATGAGCAGTTCTTC. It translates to CASSLGQGDYNEQFF.

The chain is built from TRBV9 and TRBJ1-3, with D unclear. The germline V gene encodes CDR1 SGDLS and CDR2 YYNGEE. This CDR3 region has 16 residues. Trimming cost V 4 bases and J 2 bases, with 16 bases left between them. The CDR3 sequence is CASSSRGPQAGNTIYF. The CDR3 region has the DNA TGTGCCAGCAGCTCCCGGGGTCCTCAGGCTGGAAACACCATATATTTT.